This entry lists 13 T cell receptor beta chains sequenced from one sample in a study of CD8 T cells in Susac syndrome. After extraction with the RNeasy kit, 0.5 to 1 ug of the RNA was reverse transcribed using random hexamers. TCRdb ran MiXCR on the immunoSEQ multiplex PCR reads and lists one entry per CDR3 protein. The repertoire holds about 250,000 distinct CDR3 sequences, with about 94% as singletons. What was sequenced was CD4+ T cells from PBMCs. These TCRs come from a human donor with multiple sclerosis.

The chain carries TRBV5-6 and TRBJ2-5; D gene unclear. CDR1 SGHDT and CDR2 YYEEEE come from the germline V gene. The CDR3 has 14 amino acids. V lost 0 bases to trimming and J lost 6 bases, with 12 bases between them. DNA for the CDR3: TGTGCCAGCAGCTTGGCGCTAGACGTGAAGACCCAGTACTTC. Its protein is CASSLALDVKTQYF.

The chain recombines TRBV4-1 with TRBJ1-1; D remains ambiguous. V was shortened by 4 bases and J by 4 bases, with 10 bases between the two germline ends. The germline gives CDR1 MGHRA, CDR2 YSYEKL. This CDR3 region has 13 residues. The CDR3 region has the DNA TGCGCCAGCAGCCGGGTTATTGCCACTGAAGCTTTCTTT. This translates into CASSRVIATEAFF.

V and J are TRBV4-1 and TRBJ1-1, with unresolved D. V dropped 0 bases and J dropped 5 bases, with 10 bases sitting between them. CDR1 MGHRA and CDR2 YSYEKL come from the germline V gene. This CDR3 region has 14 residues. As DNA, the CDR3 is TGCGCCAGCAGCCAAGAAACCCGGAGAACTGAAGCTTTCTTT. This gives the protein CASSQETRRTEAFF.

The chain carries TRBV28 and TRBJ2-7; 7 positions agree with TRBD1. The trim removed 2 bases at V and 5 bases at J, leaving 15 bases unmatched. The CDR3 consists of 17 residues. Germline-derived CDR1 and CDR2 are MDHEN and SYDVKM. Here the CDR3 reads CASSLPTGDIGTNEQYF. DNA of the CDR3: TGTGCCAGCAGTTTACCCACAGGGGACATTGGGACCAACGAGCAGTACTTC.

This clonotype appeared once. The chain uses TRBV7-9 and TRBJ2-3; tentative D call: TRBD1 (5 bases). Per the germline V gene, CDR1 is SEHNR and CDR2 is FQNEAQ (reference sequence). V was trimmed by 5 bases and J by 2 bases, leaving 14 bases between them. The CDR3 extends over 15 amino acids. Here the CDR3 reads CASSGDSYHTDTQYF. CDR3 coding DNA: TGTGCCAGCAGCGGAGACAGTTACCACACAGATACGCAGTATTTT.

The chain combines TRBV29-1 with TRBJ2-1, with a possible D match to TRBD1 (6 bases). CDR1 is SQVTM and CDR2 is ANQGSEA in the germline V gene. Between the trimmed V and J ends, which lost 7 bases and 5 bases, there was a span of 12 bases. This CDR3 contains 12 residues. CDR3 residues: CSANRVDNEQFF. CDR3 sequence (DNA): TGCAGCGCGAACAGGGTAGACAATGAGCAGTTCTTC.

This chain connects TRBV15 to TRBJ2-3, with 14 bases identical to TRBD2. The V gene's germline CDR1 is LNHNV and CDR2 YYDKDF (reference sequence). CDR3 length: 17 amino acids. V shed 6 bases, J shed 0 bases, and the junction held 5 bases outside the gene matches. The CDR3 DNA reads as TGTGCCACCAGTGGACTAGCGGGGGGCCTTAGCACAGATACGCAGTATTTT. This encodes CATSGLAGGLSTDTQYF.

The chain links TRBV14 to TRBJ1-1, with 9 bases matching TRBD1. CDR3 length: 17 amino acids. The germline V gene has CDR1 SGHDN and CDR2 FVKESK. The trim removed 1 base at V and 0 bases at J, leaving 6 bases unmatched. CDR3 nucleotide sequence: TGTGCCAGCAGCCAAGTCTACGGGACAGGGCTGAACACTGAAGCTTTCTTT. Translation gives CASSQVYGTGLNTEAFF.

The chain has TRBV23-1 and TRBJ2-7; possibly TRBD1 for D (6 bases). TRBV23-1 is an ORF, with its function uncertain. The CDR3 length is 18 residues. Trimming shortened V by 4 bases and J by 3 bases, and 25 bases separated the two germline ends. The CDR3 region has the DNA TGCGCCAGCAGTCCCCAGGGGTGGGGACAAAAATGCGACTACGAGCAGTACTTC. Its protein product is CASSPQGWGQKCDYEQYF.

The CDR3 region is CASSLLISPDRGVFRNEQFF. Written as DNA, the CDR3 is TGTGCCAGCAGCCTCCTCATTTCGCCCGACAGGGGAGTATTTCGCAATGAGCAGTTCTTC. V is TRBV13 and J is TRBJ2-1, with 8 bases matching TRBD1. CDR1 and CDR2 from the germline V gene are PRHDT and FYEKMQ (reference sequence). J gave up 6 bases and V 5 bases, and 24 bases lay outside the gene matches. The CDR3 runs 20 residues. The whole variable domain, remainder taken from reference TRBV13 and TRBJ2-1, is AAGVIQSPRHLIKEKRETATLKCYPIPRHDTVYWYQQGPGQDPQFLISFYEKMQSDKGSIPDRFSAQQFSDYHSELNMSSLELGDSALYFCASSLLISPDRGVFRNEQFFGPGTRLTVL.

The chain has TRBV10-3 and TRBJ2-7, with D perhaps matching TRBD2 (5 bases). The CDR3 covers 13 residues. V dropped 6 bases and J dropped 3 bases, with 12 bases sitting between them. CDR1 and CDR2 (germline): ENHRY, SYGVKD. CDR3 protein: CAIRPGNNYEQYV. Here the CDR3 DNA reads TGTGCCATCAGGCCGGGGAACAACTACGAGCAGTACGTC.

V gene TRBV5-1 combines with J gene TRBJ2-7, with TRBD1 matching over 7 bases. Trimming cost V 0 bases and J 5 bases; bases outside gene matches: 5. The V gene's germline CDR1 is SGHRS and CDR2 YFSETQ. This CDR3 region has 14 residues. The CDR3 bases are TGCGCCAGCAGCTTGGCTGGGACAGTGGACGAGCAGTACTTC. Translating gives CASSLAGTVDEQYF.

The chain carries TRBV24-1 and TRBJ1-1; D is perhaps TRBD1 (6 bases). In germline, CDR1 is KGHDR, CDR2 SFDVKD. CDR3 length equals 14 residues. Deletions cut 7 bases from V and 7 bases from J, with 18 bases between. CDR3 nucleotides: TGTGCCACCAGGCCAGGACAGAATGGTGGTGAAGCTTTCTTT. It codes for CATRPGQNGGEAFF.